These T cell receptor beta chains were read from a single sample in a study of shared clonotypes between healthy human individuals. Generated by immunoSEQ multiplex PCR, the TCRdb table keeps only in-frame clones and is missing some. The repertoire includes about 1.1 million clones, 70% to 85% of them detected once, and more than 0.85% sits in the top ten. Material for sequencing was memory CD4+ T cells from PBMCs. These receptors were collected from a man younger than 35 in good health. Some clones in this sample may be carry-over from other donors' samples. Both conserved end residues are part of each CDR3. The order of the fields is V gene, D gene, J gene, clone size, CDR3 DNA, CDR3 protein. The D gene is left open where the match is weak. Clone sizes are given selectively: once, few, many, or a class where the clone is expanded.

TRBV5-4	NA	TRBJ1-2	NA	TGTGCCAGCAGCTTGGGCGAACGATACTATGGCTACACCTTC	CASSLGERYYGYTF
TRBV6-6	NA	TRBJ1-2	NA	TGTGCCAGCAGTCGAGAGGGCGGAAACTATGGCTACACCTTC	CASSREGGNYGYTF
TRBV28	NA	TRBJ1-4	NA	TGTGCCAGCAAAAAGGGCACAGCTTCAACTAATGAAAAACTGTTTTTT	CASKKGTASTNEKLFF
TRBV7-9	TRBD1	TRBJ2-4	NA	TGTGCCAGCAGCCTATCCCAGACAGGGCCCGGGGTCATTCAGTACTTC	CASSLSQTGPGVIQYF
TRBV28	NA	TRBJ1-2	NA	TGTGCCAGCAGTTTGGGGGGGGTGGTGGCTAACTATGGCTACACCTTC	CASSLGGVVANYGYTF
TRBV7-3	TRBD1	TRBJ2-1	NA	TGTGCCAGCAGCATAGGGACAGGTTCCTACAATGAGCAGTTCTTC	CASSIGTGSYNEQFF
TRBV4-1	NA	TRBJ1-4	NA	TGCGCCAGCAGCCACCCCTCCGGGAGGGGGACTAATGAAAAACTGTTTTTT	CASSHPSGRGTNEKLFF
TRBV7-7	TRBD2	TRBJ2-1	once	TGTGCCAGCAGCCCCTCGGGGGGCAATGAGCAGTTCTTC	CASSPSGGNEQFF
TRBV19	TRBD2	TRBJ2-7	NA	TGTGCCAGTAGTAAAACCGGGACTAGCGGGAGTGCGGCTACAGGGGAGCAGTACTTC	CASSKTGTSGSAATGEQYF
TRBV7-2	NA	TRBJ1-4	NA	TGTGCCAGCAGCTCCTCCCTCGGGGGAGGGGAAAAACTGTTTTTT	CASSSSLGGGEKLFF
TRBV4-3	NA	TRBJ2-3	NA	TGCGCCAGCAGCCAAGATCCCACGGGGTTCACAGATACGCAGTATTTT	CASSQDPTGFTDTQYF
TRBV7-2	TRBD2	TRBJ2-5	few	TGTGCCAGCAGCTTAGGGGGAATAGCGGGTGGTTTGGAGACCCAGTACTTC	CASSLGGIAGGLETQYF
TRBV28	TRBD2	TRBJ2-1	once	TGTGCCAGCAGTCGGGGGGTACCAGGCAATGAGCAGTTCTTC	CASSRGVPGNEQFF
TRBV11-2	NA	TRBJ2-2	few	TGTGCCAGCAGCTTAGACCCTTCCGGGGAGCTGTTTTTT	CASSLDPSGELFF
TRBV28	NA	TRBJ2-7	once	TGTGCCAGCAGTTTTGGTAGAGTATTAGCGCATATGTACGAGCAGTACTTC	CASSFGRVLAHMYEQYF
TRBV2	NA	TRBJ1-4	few	TGTGCCAGCAGAGTCAGTGCAACTAATGAAAAACTGTTTTTT	CASRVSATNEKLFF
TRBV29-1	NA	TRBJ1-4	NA	TGCAGCGTTGGAGGGGAGGCTAATGAAAAACTGTTTTTT	CSVGGEANEKLFF